This T cell receptor (beta chain) originates from a study of technical replicates of blood from several donors. This CDR3 comprises 15 residues. V dropped 5 bases and J dropped 1; count of bases not matched to a gene: 4. Looked up from germline, CDR1 is MNHNS and CDR2 is SASEGT. Libraries were prepared by immunoSEQ multiplex PCR; TCRdb keeps only in-frame clonotypes and omits some of them. The table has approximately 75,000 clones, about 97% seen once. The rearrangement links TRBV6-1 to TRBJ2-3; TRBD2 agrees at 9 bases. Sequencing used T cells isolated from PBMCs. The source is a human donor in good health. The CDR3 protein is CASSLRTSGTDTQYF. The CDR3 bases are TGTGCCAGCAGTCTCCGGACTAGCGGCACAGATACGCAGTATTTT.